This T cell receptor beta chain was captured by sequencing in a study of control samples from healthy donors and cancer patients (dated by TCRdb to the early 2020s). Taken from cysteine to phenylalanine, the CDR3 has 15 residues. Only the CDR3 part of the read is kept: 45 bases, read in frame from the first base. The germline V gene specifies MNHEY as CDR1 and SVGAGI as CDR2. Relative to germline, V is 2 bases shorter and J is 0 bases shorter, with 9 bases between their ends. A word on this clone: Its recognized antigen is unknown. Nothing much larger sits one base from this clone, and base qualities are not available.

Preparation of the library involved the immunoSEQ multiplex PCR assay. This is the immuneACCESS table as TCRdb keeps it, with only in-frame sequences that have V and J called. A part of the clones is gone; compared with another copy, unresolved V genes explain less than half, and the rest is unexplained. For this sample the table gives 170,000 or so clones, of which approximately 94% were detected only once. The ten largest clonotypes hold around 1.3% of the sample. This TCR came from a woman under 30 in good health. The rearrangement joined TRBV6-5 to TRBJ2-3; TRBD2 is a weak D gene call, 6 bases matching. Sequencing input: blood. The CDR3 loop reads CASSYGGTSTDTQYF. The nucleotides read TGTGCCAGCAGTTACGGGGGGACTAGCACAGATACGCAGTATTTT.